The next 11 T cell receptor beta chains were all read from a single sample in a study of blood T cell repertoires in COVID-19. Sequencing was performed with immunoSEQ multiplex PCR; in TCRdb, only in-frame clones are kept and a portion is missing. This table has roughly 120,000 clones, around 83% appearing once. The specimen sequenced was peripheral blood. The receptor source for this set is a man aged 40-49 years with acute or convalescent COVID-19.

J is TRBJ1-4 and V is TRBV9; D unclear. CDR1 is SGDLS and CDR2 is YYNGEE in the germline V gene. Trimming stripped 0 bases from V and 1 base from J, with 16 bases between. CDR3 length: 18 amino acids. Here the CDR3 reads CASSVERGAVGTNEKLFF. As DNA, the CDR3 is TGTGCCAGCAGCGTAGAGCGCGGCGCGGTAGGAACTAATGAAAAACTGTTTTTT.

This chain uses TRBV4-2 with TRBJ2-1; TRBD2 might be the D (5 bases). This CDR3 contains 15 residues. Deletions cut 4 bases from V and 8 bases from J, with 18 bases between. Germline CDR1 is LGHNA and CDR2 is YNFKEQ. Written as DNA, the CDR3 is TGTGCCAGCAGCCCCCAAAGGTTGGCTAGCTATGAGCAGTTCTTC. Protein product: CASSPQRLASYEQFF.

The CDR3 protein is CAIAGSNYGYTF. Here the CDR3 DNA reads TGTGCCATTGCAGGATCTAACTATGGCTACACCTTC. This sequence joins TRBV10-3 and TRBJ1-2; D not certain. Trimming shortened V by 9 bases and J by 0 bases, and 8 bases separated the two germline ends. Germline V gene data show CDR1 as ENHRY and CDR2 as SYGVKD. The CDR3 totals 12 residues.

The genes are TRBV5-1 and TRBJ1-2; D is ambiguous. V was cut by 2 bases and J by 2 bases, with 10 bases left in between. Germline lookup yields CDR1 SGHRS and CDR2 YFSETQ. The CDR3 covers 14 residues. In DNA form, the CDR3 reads TGCGCCAGCAGCTTCATAGGAGACAACTATGGCTACACCTTC. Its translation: CASSFIGDNYGYTF.

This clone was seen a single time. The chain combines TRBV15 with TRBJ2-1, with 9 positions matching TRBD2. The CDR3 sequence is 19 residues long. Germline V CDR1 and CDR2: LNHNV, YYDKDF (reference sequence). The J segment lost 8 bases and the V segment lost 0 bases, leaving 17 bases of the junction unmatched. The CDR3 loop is CATSRDLVRSGGPNDEQFF. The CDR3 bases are TGTGCCACCAGCAGAGATCTAGTGCGCAGCGGGGGGCCTAACGATGAGCAGTTCTTC.

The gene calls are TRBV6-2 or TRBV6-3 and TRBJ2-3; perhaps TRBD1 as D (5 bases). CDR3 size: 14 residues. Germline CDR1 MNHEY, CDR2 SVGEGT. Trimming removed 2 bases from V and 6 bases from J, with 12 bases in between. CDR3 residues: CASSYDQGRDTQYF. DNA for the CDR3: TGTGCCAGCAGTTACGATCAGGGAAGGGATACGCAGTATTTT.

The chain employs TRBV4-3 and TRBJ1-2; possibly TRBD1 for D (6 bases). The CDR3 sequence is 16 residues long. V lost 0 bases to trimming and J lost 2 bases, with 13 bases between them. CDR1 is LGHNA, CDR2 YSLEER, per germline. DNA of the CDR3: TGCGCCAGCAGCCAAGATTTCAGGGGACGGAACTATGGCTACACCTTC. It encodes CASSQDFRGRNYGYTF.

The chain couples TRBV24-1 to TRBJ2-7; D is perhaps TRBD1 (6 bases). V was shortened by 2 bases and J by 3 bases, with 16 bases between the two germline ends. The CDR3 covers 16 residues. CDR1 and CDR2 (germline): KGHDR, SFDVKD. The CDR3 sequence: CATSDYGQISLYEQYF. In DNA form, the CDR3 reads TGTGCCACCAGTGATTATGGACAGATATCACTCTACGAGCAGTACTTC.

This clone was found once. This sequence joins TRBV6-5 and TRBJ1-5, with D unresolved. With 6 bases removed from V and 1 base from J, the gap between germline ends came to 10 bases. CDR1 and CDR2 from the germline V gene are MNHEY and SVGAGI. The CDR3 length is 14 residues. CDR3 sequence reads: CASRSRLSNQPQHF. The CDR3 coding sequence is TGTGCCAGCAGGTCCAGGCTAAGCAATCAGCCCCAGCATTTT.

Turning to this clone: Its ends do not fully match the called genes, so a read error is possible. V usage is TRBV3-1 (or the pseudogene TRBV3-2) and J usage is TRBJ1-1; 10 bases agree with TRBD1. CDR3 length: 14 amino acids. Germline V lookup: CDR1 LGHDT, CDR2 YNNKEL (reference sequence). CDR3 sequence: CASSQDADRGPEVF. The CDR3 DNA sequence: TGTGCCAGCAGCCAAGATGCAGACAGGGGGCCCGAAGTCTTT.

In DNA form, the CDR3 reads TGTGCCAGCAGCCTTCGACTAGCGCGACCTCAGGACAATGAGCAGTTCTTC. It codes for CASSLRLARPQDNEQFF. V gene TRBV7-7 combines with J gene TRBJ2-1, with 8 positions matching TRBD2. The CDR3 runs 17 residues. Germline V gives CDR1 SSHAT, CDR2 FNYEAQ (reference sequence). J was trimmed by 5 bases and V by 5 bases; bases with no gene match: 14.